The 12 T cell receptor beta chains reported below all come from one sample, sequenced in a study of shared clonotypes between healthy human individuals. The method was immunoSEQ multiplex PCR; TCRdb's version includes in-frame clones alone and lacks a portion of them. Of around 500,000 clones listed, about 78% were seen once; the top ten hold around 12%. The specimen sequenced was PBMCs. These receptors all stem from a woman between 40 and 50 years old in good health. Some clones in this sample may be carry-over from other donors' samples.

V and J are TRBV18 and TRBJ1-4; D is possibly TRBD1 (5 bases). The germline V and J ends were trimmed by 1 base and 8 bases, with 8 bases remaining between them. There are 13 residues in the CDR3. Germline V gene lookup returns CDR1 KGHSH and CDR2 LQKENI. The CDR3 reads CASSPREGEKLFF. The CDR3 bases are TGTGCCAGCTCACCACGAGAGGGGGAAAAACTGTTTTTT. Using reference TRBV18 and TRBJ1-4 for the parts outside the CDR3, the full variable domain is NAGVMQNPRHLVRRRGQEARLRCSPMKGHSHVYWYRQLPEEGLKFMVYLQKENIIDESGMPKERFSAEFPKEGPSILRIQQVVRGDSAAYFCASSPREGEKLFFGSGTQLSVL.

V usage is TRBV9 and J usage is TRBJ1-2; 10 nucleotides match TRBD1. V lost 5 bases and J lost 4; bases outside the gene matches: 14. This CDR3 spans 17 amino acids. CDR1 and CDR2 (germline): SGDLS, YYNGEE. CDR3 amino acids: CASSRQGAYSPTYGYTF. In nucleotides, the CDR3 is TGTGCCAGCAGTAGACAGGGGGCATACTCACCCACCTATGGCTACACCTTC.

V usage is TRBV7-2 and J usage is TRBJ2-2, with TRBD2 matching 7 bases. This CDR3 has 15 amino acids. In germline, CDR1 is SGHTA, CDR2 FQGNSA. V was clipped by 0 bases and J by 5 bases; unmatched bases: 3. CDR3 sequence: CASSLALGGTGELFF. Written as DNA, the CDR3 is TGTGCCAGCAGCTTAGCTCTCGGGGGGACCGGGGAGCTGTTTTTT.

V and J are TRBV29-1 and TRBJ2-1; D may be TRBD2 (5 bases). The germline V gene encodes CDR1 SQVTM and CDR2 ANQGSEA. Deletions cut 7 bases from V and 5 bases from J, with 9 bases between. CDR3 length: 11 residues. CDR3 bases: TGCAGCGCCGGACTTCACAATGAGCAGTTCTTC. Protein sequence: CSAGLHNEQFF.

The chain combines TRBV25-1 with TRBJ1-1; no clear D gene. The germline V gene encodes CDR1 MGHDK and CDR2 SYGVNS. CDR3 length: 11 amino acids. V was clipped by 3 bases and J by 6 bases, with 5 bases between them. CDR3 DNA: TGTGCCAGCAGTGACCCCCCTGAAGCTTTCTTT. As protein: CASSDPPEAFF.

V gene TRBV15 combines with J gene TRBJ1-4; D possibly corresponds to TRBD1 (5 bases). V lost 8 bases and J 5 bases, leaving 15 bases between the germline ends. Germline V CDR1 and CDR2: LNHNV, YYDKDF (reference sequence). The CDR3 loop spans 14 amino acids. CDR3 coding DNA: TGTGCCACCTCTGCGGGGGTGGGAAATGAAAAACTGTTTTTT. Protein product: CATSAGVGNEKLFF.

On this clone itself: It differs at one base from a far larger clone, so likely a read error. This sequence joins TRBV30 and TRBJ2-5, with a tentative D call TRBD2 (6 bases). The CDR3 runs to 13 residues. Germline V gene data show CDR1 as GTSNPN and CDR2 as SVGIG (reference sequence). The CDR3 sequence: CAWSHGSRETRYF. CDR3 nucleotide sequence: TGTGCCTGGAGTCACGGCAGTCGGGAGACCCGGTACTTC.

This chain links TRBV2 with TRBJ2-2, with TRBD2 matching 10 bases. CDR1 and CDR2 (germline): SNHLY, FYNNEI. The CDR3 runs 16 residues. V shed 1 base, J shed 6 bases, and the junction held 5 bases outside the gene matches. The CDR3 is CASSEVRLAGAGELFF. The DNA of the CDR3 is TGTGCCAGCAGTGAAGTCCGGCTAGCGGGGGCCGGGGAGCTGTTTTTT. Supplemented by reference TRBV2 and TRBJ2-2, the full variable domain reads EPEVTQTPSHQVTQMGQEVILRCVPISNHLYFYWYRQILGQKVEFLVSFYNNEISEKSEIFDDQFSVERPDGSNFTLKIRSTKLEDSAMYFCASSEVRLAGAGELFFGEGSRLTVL.

The chain links TRBV19 to TRBJ1-1, with a weak D call TRBD1 (6 bases). Germline V gene data show CDR1 as LNHDA and CDR2 as SQIVND (reference sequence). V was trimmed by 5 bases and J by 3 bases, leaving 10 bases between them. This CDR3 has 13 residues. CDR3 nucleotides: TGTGCCAGTAGTGCACAGGGAGACACTGAAGCTTTCTTT. Amino acids: CASSAQGDTEAFF.

This clone was recorded once. The chain uses TRBV5-6 and TRBJ2-6; D unclear. This CDR3 has 14 amino acids. Germline V gives CDR1 SGHDT, CDR2 YYEEEE. Trimming left V 4 bases short and J 4 bases short, with 9 bases between. As DNA, the CDR3 is TGTGCCAGCAGCAAAACGGCCGGGGCCAACGTCCTGACTTTC. Encoded protein: CASSKTAGANVLTF.

The J gene is TRBJ2-3, the V gene TRBV4-2, with D perhaps matching TRBD1 or TRBD2 (5 bases each). The CDR3 is 14 residues long. In germline, CDR1 is LGHNA, CDR2 YNFKEQ. V dropped 1 base and J dropped 10 bases, with 15 bases sitting between them. CDR3 nucleotides: TGTGCCAGCAGCCAAGCTACAGAGACAGCGGCGCAGTATTTT. Protein sequence: CASSQATETAAQYF.

The V gene is TRBV4-1, the J gene TRBJ2-7; no clear D gene. The germline V and J ends were trimmed by 0 bases and 3 bases, with 12 bases remaining between them. This CDR3 spans 15 amino acids. Germline loops: CDR1 MGHRA, CDR2 YSYEKL. CDR3 sequence (DNA): TGCGCCAGCAGCCAAGAAGCTGGTCTGCTCTACGAGCAGTACTTC. Translation: CASSQEAGLLYEQYF.